The sequence of this T cell receptor (beta chain) was determined in a study of blood T cell repertoires in COVID-19. Across the study: Samples of COVID-19 (acute and convalescent) were obtained from the United States, Italy and Spain.

Per the study methods: Cell counts per sample came from amplifying reference gene primers. The table came from immunoSEQ multiplex PCR; TCRdb's copy has only in-frame clones and leaves some out. V, J and clone size are taken as reported in that table, and D and trimming were inferred from the DNA itself. The table lists about 180,000 clones, roughly 90% of them singletons. This CDR3 has 15 residues. CDR1 SGHTA and CDR2 FQGNSA come from the germline V gene. V was pared by 5 bases and J by 0 bases, with 13 bases between. The sequencing sample was made of peripheral blood. This chain links TRBV7-2 with TRBJ1-1; tentative D call: TRBD1 (6 bases). This receptor was identified in a man aged 65 to 79 with active or convalescent COVID-19. The DNA of the CDR3 is TGTGCCAGCAGCCAAGTAGGGGGATTGAACACTGAAGCTTTCTTT. Its protein product is CASSQVGGLNTEAFF.